The table lists the clone carrying this TCR beta chain with many counts. Its antigen is not identified. This record comes from a study of CD8 T cells in ankylosing spondylitis. General study results and limits: Clones linked to disease were reported to show significant enrichment in matched ankylosing spondylitis synovial fluid. Clones linked with disease were CD8+ and fairly uncommon in the peripheral blood.

The germline V gene has CDR1 DFQATT and CDR2 SNEGSKA (reference sequence). V lost 5 bases and J lost 4; bases outside the gene matches: 8. This CDR3 region has 15 residues. MiXCR, applied by TCRdb to the 5' RACE reads, yields one record per CDR3 protein. The data show 250,000 to 400,000 distinct CDR3 sequences, with more than 9% seen just once and 9.1% held by the top ten. The V and J genes are TRBV20-1 and TRBJ1-5, with 10 bases aligning to TRBD1. The specimen was blood, either unsorted or a sorted T cell fraction (not recorded which). The source of this sequence is a female donor with ankylosing spondylitis or in good health (not recorded which). For the CDR3, the DNA is TGCAGTGCTCGGGACAGGGGACCAGGGAATCAGCCCCAGCATTTT. This translates into CSARDRGPGNQPQHF.